These 26 T cell receptor beta chains came from one sample sequenced in a study of control samples from healthy donors and cancer patients. The repertoire was sequenced with immunoSEQ multiplex PCR; TCRdb's copy has only in-frame clones and lacks some. The table records about 120,000 clones, 88% of them present only once. The sample comprised blood. The receptors here all came from a woman in her 70s in good health.

The chain has TRBV6-6 and TRBJ2-7; tentative D call: TRBD1 (7 bases). Germline V gives CDR1 MNHNY, CDR2 SVGAGI (reference sequence). The CDR3 consists of 15 residues. V was cut by 7 bases and J by 0 bases, with 16 bases left in between. CDR3 DNA sequence: TGTGCCAGCAAGGACCGACAGGGAGGCTCCTACGAGCAGTACTTC. Translated: CASKDRQGGSYEQYF.

J is TRBJ1-1 and V is TRBV6-1; 9 bases are a match to TRBD1. Per the germline V gene, CDR1 is MNHNS and CDR2 is SASEGT. The CDR3 spans 16 residues. J was trimmed by 4 bases and V by 0 bases; bases with no gene match: 6. The CDR3 DNA is TGTGCCAGCAGTGAAGCGGAGGACAGGGGAGGCACTGAAGCTTTCTTT. Its protein is CASSEAEDRGGTEAFF.

The chain couples TRBV10-1 to TRBJ1-4; 7 bases are a match to TRBD1. J was trimmed by 6 bases and V by 2 bases; bases with no gene match: 0. Germline-derived CDR1 and CDR2 are WNHNN and SYGVQD (reference sequence). The CDR3 is 13 amino acids. For the CDR3, the DNA is TGCGCCAGCAGTGAGACAGGGGATGAAAAACTGTTTTTT. Amino acid sequence: CASSETGDEKLFF.

This clone was observed a few times. The rearrangement links TRBV4-2 to TRBJ1-3; D perhaps matches TRBD1 (6 bases). The CDR3 has 16 residues. Looked up from germline, CDR1 is LGHNA and CDR2 is YNFKEQ. Trimming stripped 4 bases from V and 0 bases from J, with 13 bases between. The CDR3 nucleotides are TGTGCCAGCAGCCCACAGGGTGGACGCTCTGGAAACACCATATATTTT. It specifies CASSPQGGRSGNTIYF.

V usage is TRBV5-1 and J usage is TRBJ1-4; D is ambiguous. V was trimmed by 3 bases and J by 8 bases, leaving 11 bases between them. The CDR3 runs 13 residues. CDR1 SGHRS and CDR2 YFSETQ come from the germline V gene. CDR3 in DNA: TGCGCCAGCAGCTCGGACGGAAAGGAAAAACTGTTTTTT. This codes for CASSSDGKEKLFF.

This chain connects TRBV24-1 to TRBJ1-5; no firm D call. Germline V gene sequence: CDR1 KGHDR, CDR2 SFDVKD. The CDR3 runs to 13 residues. The V and J ends lost 4 bases and 2 bases respectively, with 5 bases between them. CDR3 sequence (DNA): TGTGCCACCAGTGAATGGGGCAATCAGCCCCAGCATTTT. Translated: CATSEWGNQPQHF.

About this clone itself: This sample includes further DNA sequences coding for the same CDR3. The genes are TRBV6-5 and TRBJ1-5; D is ambiguous. Trimming pared 0 bases from V and 4 bases from J, leaving 4 bases between. The CDR3 sequence is 13 residues long. Germline V gene data show CDR1 as MNHEY and CDR2 as SVGAGI. The CDR3 coding sequence is TGTGCCAGCAGTTACTCCAGGAATCAGCCCCAGCATTTT. Translating it yields CASSYSRNQPQHF.

The V and J genes are TRBV29-1 and TRBJ2-2; either TRBD1 or TRBD2 may supply D (6 bases each). Trimming stripped 6 bases from V and 6 bases from J, with 14 bases between. From germline, CDR1 is SQVTM and CDR2 ANQGSEA. This CDR3 comprises 13 residues. CDR3 sequence: CSVGGPVAGELFF. The DNA of the CDR3 is TGCAGCGTGGGGGGCCCAGTTGCCGGGGAGCTGTTTTTT.

The V and J genes are TRBV4-1 and TRBJ2-3; 7 bases agree with TRBD2. Germline V gene lookup returns CDR1 MGHRA and CDR2 YSYEKL. With 4 bases clipped from V and 5 bases from J, the junction kept 3 bases outside the gene matches. CDR3 length: 13 amino acids. In nucleotides, the CDR3 is TGCGCCAGCAGCCGCGGGGGTCTAGATACGCAGTATTTT. Translated: CASSRGGLDTQYF.

This sequence joins TRBV6-1 and TRBJ2-1, with D tentatively TRBD2 (6 bases). CDR3 length: 13 residues. The germline V and J ends were trimmed by 0 bases and 13 bases, with 13 bases remaining between them. Germline values: CDR1 MNHNS, CDR2 SASEGT. CDR3 in amino acids: CASSEAGLTLQFF. Written as DNA, the CDR3 is TGTGCCAGCAGTGAAGCGGGACTCACCCTTCAGTTCTTC.

This sequence joins TRBV24-1 and TRBJ1-2; D not certain. Germline CDR1 is KGHDR and CDR2 is SFDVKD. This CDR3 has 13 amino acids. V was shortened by 4 bases and J by 4 bases, with 9 bases between the two germline ends. CDR3 nucleotide sequence: TGTGCCACCAGTGACCGTGGCCCCTATGGCTACACCTTC. This encodes CATSDRGPYGYTF.

The V gene is TRBV11-2, the J gene TRBJ2-2; tentative D call: TRBD1 (6 bases). This CDR3 contains 16 residues. V lost 8 bases to trimming and J lost 1 base, with 17 bases between them. The V gene's germline CDR1 is SGHAT and CDR2 FQNNGV. The DNA of the CDR3 is TGTGCCAGCGAAACATACAGGGAAAGGAACACCGGGGAGCTGTTTTTT. Protein: CASETYRERNTGELFF.

The chain is built from TRBV5-1 and TRBJ2-3; 9 nucleotides agree with TRBD2. Germline lookup yields CDR1 SGHRS and CDR2 YFSETQ. With V trimmed by 1 base and J by 1 base, 13 bases remained unmatched. This CDR3 spans 19 amino acids. DNA of the CDR3: TGCGCCAGCAGCTTGCCTAGCGGGGCTTCATTGCGTGGCACAGATACGCAGTATTTT. As protein: CASSLPSGASLRGTDTQYF.

This clone occurred once. The chain is built from TRBV5-1 and TRBJ2-3, with D unclear. Per germline, CDR1 SGHRS and CDR2 YFSETQ. V lost 7 bases and J 1 base, leaving 10 bases between the germline ends. CDR3 length: 13 amino acids. CDR3 loop: CASHVRGTDTQYF. CDR3 in DNA: TGCGCCAGCCACGTACGGGGCACAGATACGCAGTATTTT.

J is TRBJ2-5 and V is TRBV3-1 (or the pseudogene TRBV3-2); a weak D match, TRBD1 (6 bases). Trimming shortened V by 8 bases and J by 5 bases, and 21 bases separated the two germline ends. The CDR3 is 15 residues long. CDR1 is LGHDT and CDR2 is YNNKEL in the germline V gene (reference sequence). The CDR3: CASQARDTSPETQYF. Written as DNA, the CDR3 is TGTGCCAGCCAAGCCCGGGACACATCCCCCGAGACCCAGTACTTC.

The chain combines TRBV4-2 with TRBJ1-4; D is perhaps TRBD1 (6 bases). The CDR3 runs to 16 residues. The germline CDR1 and CDR2 sequences are LGHNA and YNFKEQ. V was shortened by 0 bases and J by 4 bases, with 12 bases between the two germline ends. The CDR3 DNA sequence: TGTGCCAGCAGCCAAGATCTCGGGGGCATTAATGAAAAACTGTTTTTT. Amino acid sequence: CASSQDLGGINEKLFF.

This clone has only one observation. The rearrangement links TRBV6-2 or TRBV6-3 to TRBJ2-3; D gene ambiguous. CDR1 and CDR2 (germline): MNHEY, SVGEGT. The CDR3 totals 13 residues. Trimming left V 2 bases short and J 4 bases short, with 7 bases between. For the CDR3, the DNA is TGTGCCAGCAGTTACCTCCGGGCAGATACGCAGTATTTT. Translated: CASSYLRADTQYF.

This clone showed up just once. The J gene is TRBJ1-3, the V gene TRBV5-6; a weak D match, TRBD1 (5 bases). Germline CDR1 and CDR2: SGHDT and YYEEEE. V was cut by 4 bases and J by 0 bases, with 14 bases left in between. This CDR3 contains 16 residues. In DNA form, the CDR3 reads TGTGCCAGCAGCCCGGGACGGCACTCCTCTGGAAACACCATATATTTT. It is translated as CASSPGRHSSGNTIYF. Using reference TRBV5-6 and TRBJ1-3 for the parts outside the CDR3, the full variable domain is DAGVTQSPTHLIKTRGQQVTLRCSPKSGHDTVSWYQQALGQGPQFIFQYYEEEERQRGNFPDRFSGHQFPNYSSELNVNALLLGDSALYLCASSPGRHSSGNTIYFGEGSWLTVV.

This sequence joins TRBV3-1 (or the pseudogene TRBV3-2) and TRBJ2-7; D unresolved. The CDR3 runs 11 residues. The germline V gene has CDR1 LGHDT and CDR2 YNNKEL (reference sequence). The V and J ends lost 8 bases and 2 bases respectively, with 7 bases between them. CDR3 DNA: TGTGCCAGCGTAGGTCCCTACGAGCAGTACTTC. Translated: CASVGPYEQYF.

This clone is a singleton in its sample. This chain uses TRBV15 with TRBJ1-1; TRBD1 matches 9 bases. The germline V gene encodes CDR1 LNHNV and CDR2 YYDKDF (reference sequence). J was trimmed by 0 bases and V by 5 bases; bases with no gene match: 4. The CDR3 sequence is 15 residues long. CDR3 residues: CATSGRTGVNTEAFF. CDR3 in DNA: TGTGCCACCAGCGGGAGGACAGGGGTGAACACTGAAGCTTTCTTT. The variable domain in full, with the rest retrieved from reference TRBV15 and TRBJ1-1, is DAMVIQNPRYQVTQFGKPVTLSCSQTLNHNVMYWYQQKSSQAPKLLFHYYDKDFNNEADTPDNFQSRRPNTSFCFLDIRSPGLGDTAMYLCATSGRTGVNTEAFFGQGTRLTVV.

This clone was seen only once. This chain connects TRBV5-1 to TRBJ2-1; D call uncertain. The V end was cut by 4 bases, the J end by 7 bases, with 12 bases between. The CDR3 length is 13 residues. Germline CDR1 is SGHRS and CDR2 is YFSETQ. This chain's CDR3 is CASSPTLGNEQFF. CDR3 nucleotide sequence: TGCGCCAGCAGCCCCACCTTGGGTAATGAGCAGTTCTTC.

The rearrangement links TRBV7-3 to TRBJ2-7; TRBD1 aligns across 7 bases. Looked up from germline, CDR1 is SGHTA and CDR2 is FQGTGA. With 4 bases clipped from V and 0 bases from J, the junction kept 12 bases outside the gene matches. This CDR3 comprises 17 residues. The CDR3, as DNA: TGTGCCAGCAGCTGTCTTTTGGGACAGACCGACTCCTACGAGCAGTACTTC. It yields the protein CASSCLLGQTDSYEQYF.

This chain joins TRBV4-2 and TRBJ2-3, with a weak D call TRBD2 (5 bases). The germline CDR1 and CDR2 sequences are LGHNA and YNFKEQ. Trimming left V 2 bases short and J 0 bases short, with 9 bases between. This CDR3 has 15 residues. As DNA, the CDR3 is TGTGCCAGCAGCCAAAACGGGGAGAGCACAGATACGCAGTATTTT. The encoded protein is CASSQNGESTDTQYF.

The count of this clone is one. The chain joins TRBV29-1 to TRBJ1-2, with a weak D call TRBD1 (5 bases). The germline gives CDR1 SQVTM, CDR2 ANQGSEA. V lost 3 bases and J lost 4, with 12 bases in between. This CDR3 region has 13 residues. CDR3: CSVEGPPGYGYTF. In DNA, the CDR3 is TGCAGCGTTGAGGGACCGCCGGGCTATGGCTACACCTTC.

Here the CDR3 DNA reads TGCGCCAGCACCGCGGACAGGGCCTCTAACTATGGCTACACCTTC. It yields the protein CASTADRASNYGYTF. The V gene is TRBV10-1, the J gene TRBJ1-2; 8 nucleotides line up with TRBD1. This CDR3 comprises 15 residues. The V segment lost 7 bases and the J segment 0 bases; nucleotides outside the gene matches: 7. Germline CDR1 reads WNHNN; CDR2 reads SYGVQD (reference sequence).

The rearrangement uses TRBV18 and TRBJ2-7, with 11 bases identical to TRBD2. The CDR3 consists of 15 residues. V gave up 6 bases and J gave up 1 base; unmatched junction bases: 5. Per germline, CDR1 KGHSH and CDR2 LQKENI. The CDR3 is CASSSGTSGSYEQYF. In DNA form, the CDR3 reads TGTGCCAGCTCCTCCGGGACTAGCGGTTCCTACGAGCAGTACTTC.